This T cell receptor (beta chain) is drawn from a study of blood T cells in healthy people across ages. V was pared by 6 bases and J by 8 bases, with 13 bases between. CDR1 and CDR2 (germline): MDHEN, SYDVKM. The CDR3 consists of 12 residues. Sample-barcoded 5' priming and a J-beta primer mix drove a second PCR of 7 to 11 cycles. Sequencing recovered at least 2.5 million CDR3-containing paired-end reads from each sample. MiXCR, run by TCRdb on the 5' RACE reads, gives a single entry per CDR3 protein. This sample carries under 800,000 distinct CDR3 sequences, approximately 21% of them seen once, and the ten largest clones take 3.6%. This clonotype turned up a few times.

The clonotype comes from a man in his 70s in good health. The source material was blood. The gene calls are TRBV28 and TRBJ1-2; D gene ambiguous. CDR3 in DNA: TGTGCCAGCAGCCGTGCGGGCGCCGGCTACACCTTC. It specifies CASSRAGAGYTF.